A selection of T cell receptor beta chains follows, all from one sample in a study of vaccination and CD4 T cells after COVID-19. Using its own MiXCR run on the PCR reads, TCRdb lists one record per CDR3 protein. The sample includes 9,000 to 10,000 distinct CDR3 sequences, about a third of them seen just once. The antigens of these receptors remain unknown. Material: CD4+ T cells from blood, cultured in vitro. The receptor set was obtained from a human donor in good health. CDR3s include the opening cysteine and the closing phenylalanine or tryptophan. D genes are given only for firm matches. A row's size may be missing; if present it is once, few, many or a size class.

>medium-sized|TRBJ2-7|.|TRBV6-2/TRBV6-3
CASSYARDIVGEQYF
TGTGCCAGCAGTTACGCCCGGGACATAGTCGGCGAGCAGTACTTC
>.|TRBJ2-1|.|TRBV6-2/TRBV6-3
CASSAIKTGFHNEQFF
TGTGCCAGCAGTGCGATAAAAACAGGGTTCCACAATGAGCAGTTCTTC
>.|TRBJ1-4|.|TRBV20-1
CSAPLQGTKEKLFF
TGCAGTGCCCCATTACAGGGAACGAAGGAAAAACTGTTTTTT
>.|TRBJ1-6|.|TRBV4-1
CASSQDWFAPLHF
TGCGCCAGCAGCCAAGATTGGTTCGCACCCCTCCACTTT
>.|TRBJ1-5|TRBD1|TRBV28
CASSRDREGQPQHF
TGTGCCAGCAGCCGGGACAGGGAGGGTCAGCCCCAGCATTTT
>.|TRBJ2-6|TRBD1|TRBV30
CAWSAGGTGANVLTF
TGTGCCTGGAGTGCAGGGGGAACTGGGGCCAACGTCCTGACTTTC
>.|TRBJ2-7|.|TRBV5-4
CASTTGGELPREQYF
TGTGCCAGCACGACCGGGGGAGAGTTACCTCGGGAGCAGTACTTC
>few|TRBJ2-7|.|TRBV27
CASSLLGVRGYEQYF
TGTGCCAGCAGTTTATTAGGTGTCAGGGGATACGAGCAGTACTTC
>hyperexpanded|TRBJ1-6|.|TRBV6-2/TRBV6-3
CASTVGSGNSPLHF
TGTGCCAGCACCGTCGGTAGTGGAAATTCACCCCTCCACTTT
>.|TRBJ2-3|TRBD1|TRBV20-1
CSAHDRGQHSTDTQYF
TGCAGTGCGCACGACAGGGGCCAACATAGCACAGATACGCAGTATTTT
>few|TRBJ2-3|.|TRBV6-1
CASSRTHTFTDTQYF
TGTGCCAGCAGCCGGACTCACACCTTCACAGATACGCAGTATTTT
>.|TRBJ2-7|TRBD2|TRBV6-5
CASSYTILAGEHYEQYF
TGTGCCAGCAGTTACACCATACTAGCGGGAGAACACTACGAGCAGTACTTC